What follows describes a single T cell receptor (beta chain). Its antigen specificity is not known. Base qualities are not provided; no much larger clone lies one nucleotide away. These data originate in a study of blood T cell repertoires in COVID-19 (dated by TCRdb to 2020 to 2021). Notes on the research overall: Samples covering the acute and convalescent phases of COVID-19 were provided by collaborators in the United States, Italy and Spain. The prospective study material was composed of cDNA or gDNA derived from T cells, B-cell-depleted T cells, or PBMCs. Subjects who had been exposed to COVID-19, were actively infected with it, or had recovered from it provided the deeply sampled blood TCRbeta repertoires that made up the dataset. The repertoires were released in a freely available public database intended as a resource for research on the immune response to SARS-CoV-2. Samples were obtained from the ongoing ImmuneRACE study (first 160 participants) and from about 1,300 subjects provided by 6 global collaborators. A de-identified subject ID, COVID-19 status, age in years and sex were almost always included in the sample metadata. Where available, HLA class I and class II types were obtained from metadata supplied by the sample provider rather than from assay-based typing. Results and caveats for the whole study, not just this receptor: How much clinical and demographic metadata was included differed by source and by participant, and the metadata was provided uncurated.

TCRbeta CDR3 regions were amplified from genomic DNA using the immunoSEQ Assay, a bias-controlled multiplex PCR. The source study handled its data this way. The number of nucleated cells in each sample was estimated by amplification of reference gene primers within the assay. Sequence reads were collapsed and filtered to measure the absolute abundance of every unique TCRbeta CDR3 rearrangement. For each sample, productive Simpson clonality was calculated by taking the square root of Simpson's diversity index across productive rearrangements. What TCRdb holds here is the immuneACCESS table cut down to in-frame rearrangements. Part of the clones is not present; checked against another copy, under half of the missing clones reflect an unresolved V gene, and the others are unexplained. V and J calls and clone size are copied from that table; D and trimming were computed from the DNA. Recorded for this sample are fewer than 500,000 clones; 80% to 90% of them occurred a single time. Of the sample, about 1.1% is held by the ten largest clones.

The CDR3 goes from the cysteine to the phenylalanine over 16 residues. This entry keeps only the CDR3 DNA: 48 bases, framed from base 1. CDR1 and CDR2, looked up from the germline V gene (reference sequence), are MNHNY and SVGAGI. A distance of 18 bases separates the germline ends of V and J, which lose 5 bases and 5 bases respectively. In the prospective study, participants were about 18 to 89 years old, resided in 20 to 30 geographic areas of the United States, and were enrolled through a virtual design. To assign participants to cohorts, the prospective study relied on clinical history that participants themselves reported in a screening survey and a study questionnaire. Recovered participants in ImmuneRACE Cohort 3 were defined as having two consecutive negative NP/OP PCR tests, clearance from a healthcare professional, or resolution of symptoms. Each participant in the prospective study had whole blood, serum and a nasopharyngeal or oropharyngeal swab collected by mobile phlebotomists. Participants in the prospective study had the option to provide additional blood draws and questionnaires over a roughly 2-month period. Before DNA extraction, blood samples from the prospective study were shipped at room temperature or frozen.

The rearrangement joined TRBV6-6 to TRBJ2-2, with TRBD2 as a weak D call on 5 bases. This receptor was identified in a man in his thirties or forties who had recovered from COVID-19. Sequencing was performed on PBMCs or T cells enriched from blood (not recorded which). The CDR3 in this case is CASSGTSGLKTGELFF. The nucleotide sequence is given as TGTGCCAGCAGTGGAACTAGTGGGTTGAAGACCGGGGAGCTGTTTTTT.